Included here is one TCR beta chain sequence, with context. Trimming removed 3 bases from V and 2 bases from J, with 17 bases in between. From germline, CDR1 is GTSNPN and CDR2 SVGIG (reference sequence). The CDR3 is 17 amino acids. This entry comes from a study of shared clonotypes between healthy human individuals. In the study overall: The donor pool was made up of two women and a few men aged 18 to 49.

TCRdb's table, derived via immunoSEQ multiplex PCR, lists solely in-frame clones and lacks some. The sample has a few million clones; approximately 96% are singletons. Sequencing input: naive CD4+ T cells sorted from blood. Subset indicated: CD45RA+ positively selected. This TCR was sampled from a man between 18 and 35 years old in good health. The chain couples TRBV30 to TRBJ2-6; a possible D gene is TRBD2 (5 bases). CDR3 loop: CAWRESGWGTGANVLTF. Here the CDR3 DNA reads TGTGCCTGGAGGGAGTCGGGGTGGGGTACTGGGGCCAACGTCCTGACTTTC.